This T cell receptor (beta chain) was sequenced in a study of shared clonotypes between healthy human individuals. Study results and limitations: Owing to a small donor count, the genetic and exposure-history diversity represented was limited. Among donors, the sharing of clonotypes was expected to be influenced by sequencing depth. Depth was large, yet rarefaction showed that sorted-subset sequencing was incomplete.

The data were produced by immunoSEQ multiplex PCR, yet TCRdb's version contains in-frame clones alone and is incomplete. The sample carries approximately 2.3 million clones, approximately 95% recorded once. The CDR3 sequence is 16 residues long. Germline CDR1 is KGHSH and CDR2 is LQKENI. J was trimmed by 4 bases and V by 3 bases; bases with no gene match: 8. In regard to this clone: Its target is not known.

V usage is TRBV18 and J usage is TRBJ1-2; 10 bases fit TRBD1. What was sequenced was naive CD4+ T cells from PBMCs. The subset was: CD45RA+ positively selected. This sequence originates from a man younger than 30 in good health. Some clones in this sample may be carry-over from other donors' samples. CDR3 region: CASSPGTGVGGYGYTF. The CDR3 bases are TGTGCCAGCTCACCGGGGACAGGGGTAGGCGGCTATGGCTACACCTTC.